These 20 T cell receptor beta chains were all obtained from the same sample, sequenced in a study of CD8 T cells in Susac syndrome. An input of about 0.45 to 1 ug of RNA was subjected to reverse transcription using random hexamers. TCRdb independently ran MiXCR on the immunoSEQ multiplex PCR reads; one entry per CDR3 protein. The sample has fewer than 200,000 distinct CDR3 sequences, approximately 94% seen once; the top ten hold 0.1%. Input material: CD4+ T cells from PBMCs. The origin of the receptors is a human donor in good health.

Only one count was recorded for this clonotype. The rearrangement links TRBV7-8 to TRBJ2-7; tentative D call: TRBD2 (6 bases). Germline assignment: CDR1 SGHVS and CDR2 FQNEAQ. The CDR3 contains 14 residues. The CDR3 DNA reads TGTGCCAGCAGAAGACTAGGAGATACCTATGAGCAGTACGTC. Its protein is CASRRLGDTYEQYV.

This clonotype occurred a few times. This chain links TRBV7-2 with TRBJ1-2, with D possibly being TRBD1 (5 bases). The CDR3 sequence is 14 residues long. V dropped 1 base and J dropped 4 bases, with 10 bases sitting between them. Germline loops: CDR1 SGHTA, CDR2 FQGNSA. The CDR3 spells CASSLGDSLYGYTF. DNA for the CDR3: TGTGCCAGCAGCTTAGGAGACAGCCTCTATGGCTACACCTTC.

This chain connects TRBV9 to TRBJ2-6, with TRBD1 identical over 7 bases. Germline trimming cut 0 bases from V and 15 bases from J; bases unmatched to any gene: 21. The CDR3 covers 18 residues. Germline values: CDR1 SGDLS, CDR2 YYNGEE. CDR3: CASSVGGYWDSSLYGLTF. DNA for the CDR3: TGTGCCAGCAGCGTAGGAGGATACTGGGACAGCTCCCTTTATGGCCTGACTTTC.

V and J are TRBV23-1 and TRBJ2-7, with D uncertain. TRBV23-1 falls under the ORF class, with uncertain function. The V and J ends lost 3 bases and 6 bases respectively, with 15 bases between them. This CDR3 is 14 amino acids long. CDR3 in amino acids: CASSQGRKLGEQYF. CDR3 nucleotide sequence: TGCGCCAGCAGTCAGGGTCGCAAACTCGGCGAGCAGTACTTC.

The chain has TRBV27 and TRBJ2-7; TRBD1 agrees at 8 bases. Germline V gives CDR1 MNHEY, CDR2 SMNVEV (reference sequence). The V gene end was trimmed by 6 bases and the J gene end by 6 bases; junction bases not matched to a gene: 10. CDR3 length: 14 residues. The CDR3 region has the DNA TGTGCCAGCAGCTTCTCCCGGACAGGGAGCGAGCAGTACTTC. Amino acid sequence: CASSFSRTGSEQYF.

V and J are TRBV19 and TRBJ1-6; 7 bases are shared with TRBD1. The CDR3 has 14 residues. After removal of 4 bases from V and 5 bases from J, the junction contained 2 bases not matched to a gene. Per germline, CDR1 LNHDA and CDR2 SQIVND (reference sequence). The CDR3 DNA reads as TGTGCCAGTAGTAGGGGACAGCATAATTCACCCCTCCACTTT. Protein: CASSRGQHNSPLHF.

The chain carries TRBV27 and TRBJ2-1, with TRBD1 matching over 8 bases. Germline V gives CDR1 MNHEY, CDR2 SMNVEV (reference sequence). The CDR3 totals 16 residues. The J segment lost 2 bases and the V segment lost 3 bases, leaving 6 bases of the junction unmatched. The CDR3 DNA follows: TGTGCCAGCAGTTTTATGGGACAGGTTCCCTACAATGAGCAGTTCTTC. It specifies CASSFMGQVPYNEQFF.

The chain recombines TRBV9 with TRBJ1-2, with D maybe TRBD1 (5 bases). The CDR3 length is 14 residues. Trimming shortened V by 0 bases and J by 8 bases, and 14 bases separated the two germline ends. Germline V gene sequence: CDR1 SGDLS, CDR2 YYNGEE. In DNA, the CDR3 is TGTGCCAGCAGCGTAGCTGACAGCCCCTGGGGCTACACCTTC. Translated, it gives CASSVADSPWGYTF.

The chain couples TRBV7-9 to TRBJ1-2; unclear D gene. The CDR3 is 13 residues long. V was trimmed by 10 bases and J by 2 bases, leaving 14 bases between them. CDR1 is SEHNR, CDR2 FQNEAQ, per germline (reference sequence). CDR3 sequence: CATTPPLNYGYTF. The CDR3 coding sequence is TGTGCCACCACTCCGCCTCTCAACTATGGCTACACCTTC. Full variable domain (outside the CDR3, taken from reference TRBV7-9 and TRBJ1-2): DTGVSQNPRHKITKRGQNVTFRCDPISEHNRLYWYRQTLGQGPEFLTYFQNEAQLEKSRLLSDRFSAERPKGSFSTLEIQRTEQGDSAMYLCATTPPLNYGYTFGSGTRLTVV.

The V call is TRBV12-3 or TRBV12-4, the J call TRBJ2-2; 9 bases line up with TRBD2. V dropped 1 base and J dropped 6; count of bases not matched to a gene: 6. The CDR3 has 16 amino acids. In nucleotides, the CDR3 is TGTGCCAGCAGTTTAGGGCTAGCGGGGAGGGCCGGGGAGCTGTTTTTT. Translation: CASSLGLAGRAGELFF.

J is TRBJ2-1 and V is TRBV24-1, with D perhaps TRBD1 (6 bases). With 6 bases removed from V and 5 bases from J, the gap between germline ends came to 19 bases. CDR3 size: 16 residues. Germline V gene sequence: CDR1 KGHDR, CDR2 SFDVKD. CDR3 protein: CATSSHRDRFDNEQFF. CDR3 DNA: TGTGCCACCAGTTCCCACAGGGATAGGTTCGACAATGAGCAGTTCTTC.

This CDR3 reads CASSRGPQLGSNQPQHF. DNA for the CDR3: TGTGCCAGCAGCCGGGGCCCCCAGTTGGGGAGCAATCAGCCCCAGCATTTT. The genes are TRBV6-1 and TRBJ1-5; TRBD1 might be the D (5 bases). Germline CDR1 MNHNS, CDR2 SASEGT. The V and J ends lost 6 bases and 1 base respectively, with 19 bases between them. The CDR3 totals 17 residues.

This clonotype showed up just a few times. This chain connects TRBV6-5 to TRBJ1-3, with 7 positions matching TRBD1. From germline, CDR1 is MNHEY and CDR2 SVGAGI. Trimming removed 5 bases from V and 2 bases from J; junction bases left unmatched: 3. There are 14 residues in the CDR3. The CDR3 reads CASSLGTAGNTIYF. The DNA for the CDR3 is TGTGCCAGCAGTCTCGGGACAGCTGGAAACACCATATATTTT.

The V call is TRBV10-3, the J call TRBJ2-7; 9 positions agree with TRBD1. V lost 0 bases, J lost 3 bases, and 0 bases stayed unmatched. There are 14 residues in the CDR3. From germline, CDR1 is ENHRY and CDR2 SYGVKD. The CDR3 loop reads CAISESGQGYEQYV. The CDR3 DNA sequence: TGTGCCATCAGTGAGTCGGGACAGGGCTACGAGCAGTACGTC.

The rearrangement links TRBV18 to TRBJ2-7, with 9 bases that match TRBD1. Trimming at V came to 3 bases and at J to 5 bases, leaving 11 bases not matched to a gene. Germline CDR1 and CDR2: KGHSH and LQKENI. The CDR3 spans 16 residues. The CDR3 DNA follows: TGTGCCAGCTCACCGGGAACTGGGACAGGGCCCCACGAGCAGTACGTC. Amino acids: CASSPGTGTGPHEQYV.

V is TRBV14 and J is TRBJ2-4, with TRBD2 as a possible D gene (6 bases). The CDR3 has 16 amino acids. V was clipped by 4 bases and J by 0 bases, with 13 bases between them. Germline CDR1 and CDR2: SGHDN and FVKESK. Written as DNA, the CDR3 is TGTGCCAGCAGCCCGGGACTCCCACTAGCCAAAAACATTCAGTACTTC. This translates into CASSPGLPLAKNIQYF.

The J gene is TRBJ2-1, the V gene TRBV12-3 or TRBV12-4, with D uncertain. V lost 3 bases to trimming and J lost 4 bases, with 16 bases between them. The CDR3 covers 16 residues. The CDR3: CASSFLPPMGYNEQFF. Here the CDR3 DNA reads TGTGCCAGCAGTTTTCTGCCCCCCATGGGGTACAATGAGCAGTTCTTC.

V and J are TRBV7-2 and TRBJ1-2; no definite D call. Trimming took 4 bases from V and 7 from J, leaving 13 bases between them. The CDR3 runs to 13 residues. The germline CDR1 and CDR2 sequences are SGHTA and FQGNSA. CDR3 loop: CASSYLAASGYTF. As DNA, the CDR3 is TGTGCCAGCAGCTATCTGGCTGCTTCTGGCTACACCTTC.

The gene calls are TRBV20-1 and TRBJ2-7, with 14 bases that match TRBD2. Trimming removed 1 base from V and 7 bases from J; junction bases left unmatched: 12. The CDR3 runs to 17 residues. CDR1 DFQATT and CDR2 SNEGSKA come from the germline V gene (reference sequence). The DNA of the CDR3 is TGCAGTGCTAGAGGTCAAAAGGGACTAGCGGGGGCCAGGGAGCAGTACTTC. Protein product: CSARGQKGLAGAREQYF.

The chain carries TRBV2 and TRBJ2-7; D gene uncertain. Trimming left V 6 bases short and J 0 bases short, with 15 bases between. Germline values: CDR1 SNHLY, CDR2 FYNNEI. The CDR3 is made up of 15 amino acids. The DNA for the CDR3 is TGTGCCAGCAGGTTTTCTACCGGGCCCTCCTACGAGCAGTACTTC. Amino acid sequence: CASRFSTGPSYEQYF.